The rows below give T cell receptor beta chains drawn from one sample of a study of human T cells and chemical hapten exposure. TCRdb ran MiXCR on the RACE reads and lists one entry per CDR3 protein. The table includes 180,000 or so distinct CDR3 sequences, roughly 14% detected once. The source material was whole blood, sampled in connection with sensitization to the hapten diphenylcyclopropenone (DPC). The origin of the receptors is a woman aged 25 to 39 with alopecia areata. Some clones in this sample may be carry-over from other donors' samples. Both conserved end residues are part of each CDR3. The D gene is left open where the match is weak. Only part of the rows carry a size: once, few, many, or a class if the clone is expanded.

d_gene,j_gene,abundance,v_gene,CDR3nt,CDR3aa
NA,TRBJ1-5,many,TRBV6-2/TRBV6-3,TGTGCCAGCAGTTATACTAGCAATCAGCCCCAGCATTTT,CASSYTSNQPQHF
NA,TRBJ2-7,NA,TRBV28,TGTGCCAGCACCCCAACCCCAAGAAGGGACTCCTACGAGCAGTACTTC,CASTPTPRRDSYEQYF
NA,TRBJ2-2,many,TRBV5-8,TGTGCCAGCAGCTACCGGGCCAATACGAACACCGGGGAGCTGTTTTTT,CASSYRANTNTGELFF
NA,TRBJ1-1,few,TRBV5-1,TGCGCCAGCAGCTTCGCAGGGAACATGAACACTGAAGCTTTCTTT,CASSFAGNMNTEAFF
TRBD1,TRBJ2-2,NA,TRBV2,TGTGCCAGCAGCCCGGACAGGGGAGGGGGGACCGGGGAGCTGTTTTTT,CASSPDRGGGTGELFF
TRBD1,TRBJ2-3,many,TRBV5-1,TGCGCCAGCAGCCGAGGGACAGGGACTAGCACAGATACGCAGTATTTT,CASSRGTGTSTDTQYF
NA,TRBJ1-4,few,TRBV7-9,TGTGCCAGCAGCTCACCTTTTGGAGGGCTTGAAAAACTGTTTTTT,CASSSPFGGLEKLFF
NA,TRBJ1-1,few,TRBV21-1,TGTGCCAGCAGCAAAGGATCGACAGGGGGTTGCACTGAAGCTTTCTTT,CASSKGSTGGCTEAFF
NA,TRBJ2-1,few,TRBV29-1,TGCAGCGTTCCAGACAGCGACGCCTACAATGAGCAGTTCTTC,CSVPDSDAYNEQFF
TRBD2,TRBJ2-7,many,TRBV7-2,TGTGCCAGCAGCTTAGAAACCTTCCTTAGTAGCGGGGGGGAGCAGTACTTC,CASSLETFLSSGGEQYF
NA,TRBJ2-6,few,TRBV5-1,TGCGCCAGCAGCTTGGGGAGGGACAGTCCTTCCGGGGCCAACGTCCTGACTTTC,CASSLGRDSPSGANVLTF
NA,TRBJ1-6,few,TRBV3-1,TGTGCCAGCAGCCAAGCAGGGTCGGATTCACCCCTCCACTTT,CASSQAGSDSPLHF
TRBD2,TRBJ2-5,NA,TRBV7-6,TGTGCCAGCAGCTTAGTGACTAGCGGGAACCAAGAGACCCAGTACTTC,CASSLVTSGNQETQYF
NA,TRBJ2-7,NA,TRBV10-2,TGCGCCAGCAGTGAGTCTTTGTTCGAGCAGTACTTC,CASSESLFEQYF
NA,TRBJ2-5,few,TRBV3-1,TGTGCCAGCAGCCAAGACAGGGTAGCCCAGTACTTC,CASSQDRVAQYF
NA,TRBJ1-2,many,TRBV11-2,TGTGCCAGCAGCTTAGGTTTAACTGCTAACTATGGCTACACCTTC,CASSLGLTANYGYTF
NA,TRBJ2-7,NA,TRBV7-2,TGTGCCAGCAGCTTAGCGGGCTATAGGGGGGAACACTACGAGCAGTACTTC,CASSLAGYRGEHYEQYF
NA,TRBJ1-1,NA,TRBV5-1,TGCGCCAGCAGCTGGAACCCGGTTACTGAAGCTTTCTTT,CASSWNPVTEAFF
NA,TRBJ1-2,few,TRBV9,TGTGCCAGCAGCGTGGATCAAGGGGCCGGCTACACCTTC,CASSVDQGAGYTF
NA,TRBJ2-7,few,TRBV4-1,TGCGCCAGCAGCCAAAGCGACAGACAGGCGTCCTACGAGCAGTACTTC,CASSQSDRQASYEQYF
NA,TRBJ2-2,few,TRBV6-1,TGTGCCAGCAGCGCTCTAGGGGGAAACACCGGGGAGCTGTTTTTT,CASSALGGNTGELFF
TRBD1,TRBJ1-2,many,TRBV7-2,TGTGCCAGCAGCTTGACAGGGGACTATGGCTACACCTTC,CASSLTGDYGYTF
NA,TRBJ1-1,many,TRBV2,TGTGCCAGCACCCGGGGGCTCTCTGAAGCTTTCTTT,CASTRGLSEAFF
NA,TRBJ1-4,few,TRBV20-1,TGCAGTGCTAGAGTGCTGGGGTCTTCTAATGAAAAACTGTTTTTT,CSARVLGSSNEKLFF
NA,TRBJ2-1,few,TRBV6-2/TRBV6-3,TGTGCCAGCAGTTCCCTCCTGGGCAGGGATGAGCAGTTCTTC,CASSSLLGRDEQFF
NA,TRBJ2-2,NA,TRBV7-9,TGTGCCAGCGAGAACACCGGGGAGCTGTTTTTT,CASENTGELFF
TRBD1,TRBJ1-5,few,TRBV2,TGTGCCAGCAATAGGGACAGGGGATTCAATCAGCCCCAGCATTTT,CASNRDRGFNQPQHF
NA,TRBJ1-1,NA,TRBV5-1,TGCGCCAGCAGCTTGGCAATGCCGGGCACTGAAGCTTTCTTT,CASSLAMPGTEAFF
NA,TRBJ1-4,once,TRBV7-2,TGTGCCAGCAGCTTAGCTGGACAATTGAGTGAAAAACTGTTTTTT,CASSLAGQLSEKLFF
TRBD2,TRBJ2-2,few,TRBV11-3,TGTGCCAGCAGCTTAGACCGGACTAGCGGGAACACCGGGGAGCTGTTTTTT,CASSLDRTSGNTGELFF
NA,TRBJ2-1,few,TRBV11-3,TGTGCCAGCAGCGTCAAAGGTATGGCGGGACAACCCTACAATGAGCAGTTCTTC,CASSVKGMAGQPYNEQFF
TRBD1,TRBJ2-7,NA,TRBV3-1,TGTGCCAGCAGCCGAGGACAGGGCACCGAGCAGTACTTC,CASSRGQGTEQYF
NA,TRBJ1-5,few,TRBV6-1,TGTGCCAGCAGCTGGGACATGGGCAATCAGCCCCAGCATTTT,CASSWDMGNQPQHF
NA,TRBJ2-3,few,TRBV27,TGTGCCAGCAGGGGAACTAGCACAGATACGCAGTATTTT,CASRGTSTDTQYF
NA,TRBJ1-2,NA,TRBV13,TGTGCCAGCAGCGCAGGTCCCGGATATGGCTACACCTTC,CASSAGPGYGYTF
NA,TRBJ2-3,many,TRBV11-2,TGTGCCAGCAGCTTTACGGGATCAGATACGCAGTATTTT,CASSFTGSDTQYF
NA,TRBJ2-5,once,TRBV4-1,TGCGCCAGCAGCCAAACAGGGGAGACCCAGTACTTC,CASSQTGETQYF
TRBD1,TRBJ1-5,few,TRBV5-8,TGTGCCAGCAGCTTGGGTGGACAGGGTCTTCAGCCCCAGCATTTT,CASSLGGQGLQPQHF
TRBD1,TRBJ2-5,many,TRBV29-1,TGCAGCGTTCACGACAGGGGGCTACGAGAGACCCAGTACTTC,CSVHDRGLRETQYF
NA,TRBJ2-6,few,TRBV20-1,TGCAGTGCTGTAAGACGGGATAGCTCTGGGGCCAACGTCCTGACTTTC,CSAVRRDSSGANVLTF
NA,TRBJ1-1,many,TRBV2,TGTGCCTCCTCCTACCCAAGCGAAGCTTTCTTT,CASSYPSEAFF
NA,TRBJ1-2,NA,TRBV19,TGTGCCAGTAGTGTTCAGGGGCTAAACTATGGCTACACCTTC,CASSVQGLNYGYTF
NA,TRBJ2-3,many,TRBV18,TGTGCCAGCTCACCCCGCGGCGGGATCACAGATACGCAGTATTTT,CASSPRGGITDTQYF
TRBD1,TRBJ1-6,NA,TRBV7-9,TGTGCCAGCCGGACAGGGGAATCACCCCTCCACTTT,CASRTGESPLHF
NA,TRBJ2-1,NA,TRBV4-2,TGTGCCAGCAGCCAAGGGAACGTAAATGAGCAGTTCTTC,CASSQGNVNEQFF
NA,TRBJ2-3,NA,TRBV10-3,TGTGCCATCAGTGAGTCAAGAGATACGCAGTATTTT,CAISESRDTQYF
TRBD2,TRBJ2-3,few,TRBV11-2,TGTGCCAGCAGCTTAGAATCGGTGGGAGGGCCATACACGCAGTATTTT,CASSLESVGGPYTQYF
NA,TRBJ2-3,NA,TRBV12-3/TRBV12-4,TGTGCCAGCAGGAGCAGGTTCACCAGAACGCAGTATTTT,CASRSRFTRTQYF
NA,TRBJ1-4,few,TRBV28,TGTGCCAGCAGTTTATACAGCTCAACTAATGAAAAACTGTTTTTT,CASSLYSSTNEKLFF
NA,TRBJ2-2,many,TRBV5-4,TGTGCCAGCAGCTTGCAAAGTGATACCGGGGAGCTGTTTTTT,CASSLQSDTGELFF
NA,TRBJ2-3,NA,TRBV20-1,TGCAGTGCCATTGTGGGTCCTTCACCGACCCCTACAGATACGCAGTATTTT,CSAIVGPSPTPTDTQYF
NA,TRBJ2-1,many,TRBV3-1,TGTGCCAGCAGCCCGACGGTTAGCTCCTACAATGAGCAGTTCTTC,CASSPTVSSYNEQFF
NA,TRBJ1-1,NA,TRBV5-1,TGCGCCAGCAGCTTGCTTGCGGGGACGAACACTGAAGCTTTCTTT,CASSLLAGTNTEAFF
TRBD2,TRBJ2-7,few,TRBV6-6,TGTGCCAGCAGCCTGGGATCTAGCGGCTCCTACGAGCAGTACTTC,CASSLGSSGSYEQYF
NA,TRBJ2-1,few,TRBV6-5,TGTGCCAGCAGGAGGAGCGAGTGGACCTACAATGAGCAGTTCTTC,CASRRSEWTYNEQFF